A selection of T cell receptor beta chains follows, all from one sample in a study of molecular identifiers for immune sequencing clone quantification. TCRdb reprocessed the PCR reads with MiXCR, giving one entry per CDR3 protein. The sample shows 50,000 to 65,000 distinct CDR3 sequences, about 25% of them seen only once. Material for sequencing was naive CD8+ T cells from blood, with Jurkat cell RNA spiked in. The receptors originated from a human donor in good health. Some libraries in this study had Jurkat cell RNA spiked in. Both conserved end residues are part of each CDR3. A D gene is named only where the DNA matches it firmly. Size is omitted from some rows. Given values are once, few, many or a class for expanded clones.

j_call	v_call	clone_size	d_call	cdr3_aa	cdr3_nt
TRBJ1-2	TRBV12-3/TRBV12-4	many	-	CASSATGPSNYGYTF	TGTGCCAGCAGTGCCACCGGACCCTCTAACTATGGCTACACCTTC
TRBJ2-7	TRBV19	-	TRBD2	CARTGLSCYEQYF	TGTGCCAGGACGGGACTATCATGCTACGAGCAGTACTTC
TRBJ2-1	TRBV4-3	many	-	CASSQDVQFEQFF	TGCGCCAGCAGCCAAGATGTACAGTTTGAGCAGTTCTTC
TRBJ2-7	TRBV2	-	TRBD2	CTSRELAGGTYEQYF	TGTACCAGCAGGGAACTAGCGGGGGGTACCTACGAGCAGTACTTC
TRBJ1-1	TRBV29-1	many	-	CSVVGSGTEAFF	TGCAGCGTTGTTGGATCGGGCACTGAAGCTTTCTTT
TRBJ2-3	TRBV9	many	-	CASSELHTDTQYF	TGTGCCAGCAGCGAACTTCACACAGATACGCAGTATTTT
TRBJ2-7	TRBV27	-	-	CASSLSFATSYAQYF	TGTGCCAGCAGTTTATCCTTCGCAACTTCCTACGCGCAGTACTTC
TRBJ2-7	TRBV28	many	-	CASSQGRSYEQYF	TGTGCCAGCAGTCAGGGACGGAGCTACGAGCAGTACTTC
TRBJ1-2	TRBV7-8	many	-	CASSLDRTTSYGYTF	TGTGCCAGCAGCTTAGATCGGACAACCAGCTATGGCTACACCTTC
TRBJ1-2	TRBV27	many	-	CASSPERQIYGYTF	TGTGCCAGCAGTCCCGAGAGACAGATCTATGGCTACACCTTC
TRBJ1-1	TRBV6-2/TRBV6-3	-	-	CASSYVPGWTEAFF	TGTGCCAGCAGTTACGTCCCGGGGTGGACTGAAGCTTTCTTT
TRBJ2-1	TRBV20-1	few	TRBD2	CSARTSGYNEQFF	TGCAGTGCTAGGACTAGCGGCTACAATGAGCAGTTCTTC
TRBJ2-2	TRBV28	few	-	CASSFGQLNTGELFF	TGTGCCAGCAGTTTTGGGCAGCTGAACACCGGGGAGCTGTTTTTT
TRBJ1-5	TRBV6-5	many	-	CASSFRQDSNQPQHF	TGTGCCAGCAGTTTCCGACAGGATAGCAATCAGCCCCAGCATTTT
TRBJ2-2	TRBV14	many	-	CASSPGPNTGELFF	TGTGCCAGCAGTCCCGGACCGAACACCGGGGAGCTGTTTTTT
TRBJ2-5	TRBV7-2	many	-	CASSLAGVTKYF	TGTGCCAGCAGCTTAGCGGGGGTTACTAAGTACTTC
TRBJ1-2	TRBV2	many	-	CASANEERLSGYTF	TGTGCCAGCGCCAACGAAGAAAGACTGTCCGGCTACACCTTC
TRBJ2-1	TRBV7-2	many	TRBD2	CASSLGGGSYNEQFF	TGTGCCAGCAGCTTAGGGGGGGGCTCCTACAATGAGCAGTTCTTC
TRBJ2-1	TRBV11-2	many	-	CASSLTNEQFF	TGTGCCAGCAGCTTAACCAATGAGCAGTTCTTC